This entry features one T cell receptor (beta chain) sequence. This clone showed up just a few times. Its antigen target is currently unknown. Per-nucleotide qualities are absent, and no much larger clonotype sits a single base away. The cohort was made up of roughly 670 healthy bone marrow donors. At the time of sampling, every cohort member was nominally healthy, though immune exposures that went unrecorded were likely present. The donor was CMV seronegative and belonged to the group of several hundred seronegative cohort members. Every donor gave a peripheral blood sample, and the peripheral blood mononuclear cells from that sample were used for TCR beta sequencing. The Qiagen DNeasy Blood Extraction Kit was used to extract genomic DNA from the blood cell samples. V lost 3 bases and J lost 0 bases, and the count of bases not matched to a germline gene is 4. For CDR1 and CDR2, the germline V gene lists SGHRS and YFSETQ. The CDR3 measures 16 amino acids from cysteine to phenylalanine. Only CDR3 DNA remains: 48 bases, in frame from the first base.

Library method: the immunoSEQ multiplex PCR assay. For the multiplex PCR, a mixture combining 60 forward primers for TCR Vbeta segments and 13 reverse primers for TCR Jbeta segments was used. The CDR3 region of rearranged TCR beta genes was amplified from genomic DNA with a multiplex PCR assay. Amplified TCR beta libraries were sequenced as 87-base-pair reads on the Illumina HiSeq System. For the original study's pipeline: A later analysis tallied around 80 million unique TCR beta chains across the 610 or so repertoires, and approximately 12 million of those chains were shared by two or more donors. Raw reads were error-corrected and collapsed into unique sequences by a nearest-neighbor algorithm in which closely related sequences were merged to remove PCR and sequencing errors. V, D and J gene segments were assigned by aligning CDR3 sequences to IMGT reference sequences. For a sequence to be retained, a match of at least six nucleotides to both a V gene segment and a J gene segment was required. Rearrangements were called productive when the CDR3 lacked stop codons and stayed in frame with V and J; all others were non-productive. CDR3 was defined according to IMGT convention as the region running from the second conserved V-encoded cysteine to the conserved J-encoded phenylalanine. Sequences without an unambiguous match to a single V gene segment were excluded from the earlier analysis of almost 600 of the donors. In an earlier analysis of almost 600 of the donors, a V segment was called functional when productive rearrangements were above 56.7%, and segregating when the standard deviation between donors exceeded 5%. A statistical classification framework was developed to diagnose cytomegalovirus status using the catalog of TCR beta chain sequences. V and J gene assignment, in a later analysis, came from comparing TCR nucleotide sequences with IMGT/GENE-DB human TR gene sequences. Using the TCRdist pipeline, a later analysis assigned CDR3 sequences along with most-parsimonious VDJ recombination scenarios. A later analysis defined each TCR beta chain by its CDR3 amino acid sequence plus V-gene family, and excluded reads lacking a unique V-gene family. As a way to deal with suspected cross-contamination and a sequencing artifact, a later analysis dropped roughly 600 nucleotide sequences that were highly shared and had low generation probability. In a later analysis, a clonal expansion index for each public chain was calculated from normalized within-repertoire ranks of inferred template counts. In a later analysis, generation probabilities were computed with a VDJ recombination model fitted to out-of-frame rearrangements, and the resulting probabilities were checked against IGoR. Hypergeometric tests were used in a later analysis to score TCR-TCR, TCR-HLA and TCR-CMV co-occurrence, with a repertoire-size bias correction applied to the TCR pairs. A later analysis estimated false discovery rates by permuting HLA or CMV assignments 20 times. A later analysis grouped co-occurring TCRs with DBSCAN, adding TCRdist sequence similarity when clustering within HLA-allele-positive subsets. Repertoires with fewer than 30,000 or more than 120,000 public chains, plus five repertoires with anomalous nucleotide sharing, were excluded from co-occurrence clustering. In TCRdb, the immuneACCESS table is reduced to in-frame sequences with V and J assigned. These tables do not hold every clone; where another copy was compared, an unresolved V gene accounts for under half, and the others remain unexplained. Clone size and the V and J calls come from that table; the DNA yielded D and trimming. The sample table records about 180,000 clones; around three quarters of these occur just once. 5.7% of the sample goes to the ten largest clones.

This sample is part of a study of cytomegalovirus exposure and HLA in healthy donors (dated by TCRdb to the late 2010s). Regarding the complete study: In an earlier analysis of roughly 500 of the donors, around 300 Gb of sequence data and 117 million unique TCR beta sequences from about 179 million T cells were reported. The number of donors typed differed by locus, with roughly 629-640 for A, B, C, DRB1 and DQB1, around 560 for DQA1, 600 to 610 for DPA1, and some 470 for DPB1. Genome-wide SNP genotypes for about 55% of the roughly 670 donors were used in a later genetic analysis, which treated that subset as a discovery cohort. HLA typing included class I and class II loci at four-digit resolution. In a later analysis, previously published TCR beta repertoires from fewer than 750 donors were re-analyzed and high-resolution HLA genotyping was added so that TCR occurrence patterns could be studied. Five DR-DQ haplotypes were handled as single units for association and clustering, since linkage in the cohort was strong. Approximately 300 gigabases of sequencing data and 78 million or so unique TCR sequences were included in an early release covering around 600 HLA-typed donors. A separate validation cohort of approximately 130 different subjects was used in addition to the approximately 700-subject first cohort. The study aimed to test whether cataloging public T cell receptors could reveal signatures of past pathogen exposure. Donor age, sex, ethnicity and CMV serostatus were compiled together with the repertoire data. An earlier analysis of around 580 of the donors used high-throughput TCR beta sequencing to judge whether each TCR beta V gene segment behaved as functional or pseudogenic. Among several hundred genotyped donors of the cohort, an average of approximately 200,000 unique TCR beta nucleotide sequences was sequenced per donor, of which about 20% were non-productive. High-throughput TCR immunosequencing, statistical association of individual TCRs with disease status, and machine learning were combined to predict cytomegalovirus infection status. Every discovery cohort repertoire had been produced on one sequencing platform. Of the 398 genotyped donors, about 84% fell in the genetic ancestry cluster associated with self-reported Caucasian donors. The later analysis used no new phenotypic data to find candidate immune exposures, relying instead on TCR beta sequences and their occurrence across donors. The study used immunosequencing to profile the T cell repertoires of some 600 subjects and linked those repertoires to cytomegalovirus serostatus.

The research as a whole found: The earlier analysis of a few hundred of the donors excluded some 16 rarely observed V segments, including chromosome 9 orphons, because counts were too low. The classifier was reported to diagnose cytomegalovirus status with high specificity and sensitivity in both the original cohort and the validation cohort. The study gave a list of 150 to 200 TCR beta chains associated with cytomegalovirus. Strong co-occurrence of HLA alleles, especially DR and DQ, made assigning TCR associations to individual alleles difficult. A few of the identified cytomegalovirus-associated TCR beta chains were confirmed in vitro to be specific for cytomegalovirus antigens. Broadly in line with IMGT annotations, most TCR beta V segments showed up in productive rearrangements about 87% or about 30% of the time in an earlier analysis of around 600 of the donors. In a later genetic analysis, fewer N-insertions in productive TCRs were reported among donors in an Asian-associated ancestry cluster than the roughly 640-donor mean. A later analysis associated around 16,000 TCR beta sequences with specific HLA alleles at a false discovery rate of 0.05. Linkage disequilibrium might explain the correlated functional status among segregating V segments, but an unknown experimental factor could not be ruled out. Some IMGT-functional V segments, including TRBV6-2 and TRBV6-3, could not be distinguished by the 87-base-pair reads and were therefore excluded. In a later genetic analysis, a missense DCLRE1C variant was associated with V-gene and J-gene trimming of TCR beta chains, and the association was replicated in an independent cohort. For the cohort, immune exposure information was limited to CMV serostatus. Most TCR sequences were observed very rarely across donors, whereas some public TCRs were present in many individuals. The sequencing pipeline was judged likely to have produced a cluster of highly shared sequence variants as a technical artifact. A later analysis reported that several top co-occurrence clusters appeared linked to parvovirus B19, influenza, CMV and Epstein-Barr virus. In a later analysis, HLA-associated TCR beta chains were found to be more clonally expanded and to have lower generation probabilities than equally common non-associated chains. In a later analysis, most CMV-associated TCR beta chains were found to appear HLA-restricted, with HLA associations seemingly driven largely by CMV exposure. Because HLA typing was missing for some donors at each locus, association tests included only the typed subset. This cohort had only TCR beta chains sequenced, and the lack of alpha or paired-chain data limited which features could be detected. A further reported finding was that TCR beta sequences accurately predicted the HLA-A and HLA-B alleles for most subjects in the first cohort. In a later analysis, TCR association rates were found to vary across HLA loci, with the most associated TCRs seen for DRB1 alleles and the fewest for HLA-C alleles. Presence/absence analyses assumed roughly uniform sequencing depth across donors, an assumption that may not hold. The authors suggested that the approach could potentially be generalized to other disease states and immunological phenotypes.

The rearranged segments are TRBV5-1 and TRBJ1-3; TRBD1 matches 9 bases in the middle. This TCR was recovered from a man between 40 and 49 years old in good health and CMV-seronegative. Specimen: PBMCs. The encoded CDR3 is CASSWTGDPSGNTIYF. In nucleotides, the sequence is TGCGCCAGCAGCTGGACAGGGGACCCCTCTGGAAACACCATATATTTT.